The T cell receptor (beta chain) described here comes from a study of shared clonotypes between healthy human individuals. Study in general: Every donor yielded three CD4 naive, three CD4 memory, two CD8 naive and one CD8 memory plate.

Profiling relied on immunoSEQ multiplex PCR, and the TCRdb table lists in-frame clones only, not all of them. The sample has 2 million to 2.5 million clones, 80% to 95% seen once. This clone has just a few counts. The CDR3 length is 16 residues. Trimming took 3 bases from V and 3 from J; bases not matched to a gene: 5. Per germline, CDR1 SGHAT and CDR2 FQNNGV. V usage is TRBV11-2 and J usage is TRBJ2-2, with 9 bases matching TRBD2. The specimen sequenced was naive CD4+ T cells from PBMCs. The subset here: CD45RA+ positively selected. The TCR sequence derives from a man aged 18 to 29 in good health. Some clones in this sample may be carry-over from other donors' samples. CDR3 in DNA: TGTGCCAGCAGCTTCAGACTAGCGGAGGACACCGGGGAGCTGTTTTTT. Amino acids: CASSFRLAEDTGELFF.